The 9 T cell receptor beta chains in this list originate from one sample, sequenced in a study of shared clonotypes between healthy human individuals. Sequenced by immunoSEQ multiplex PCR; TCRdb stores in-frame clones only, minus some. The sample yields roughly 500,000 clones, roughly 78% seen once. Sequencing input: PBMCs. These receptors came from a woman aged 35 to 49 in good health. Some clones in this sample may be carry-over from other donors' samples.

This clone was detected only a few times. V usage is TRBV11-2 and J usage is TRBJ2-7; 8 bases agree with TRBD2. This CDR3 spans 14 amino acids. With V trimmed by 5 bases and J by 2 bases, 5 bases remained unmatched. Germline CDR1 and CDR2: SGHAT and FQNNGV. CDR3 sequence reads: CASSPSGLTYEQYF. The CDR3, as DNA: TGTGCCAGCAGCCCTAGCGGGCTGACCTACGAGCAGTACTTC. Complete variable domain (other parts from reference TRBV11-2 and TRBJ2-7): EAGVAQSPRYKIIEKRQSVAFWCNPISGHATLYWYQQILGQGPKLLIQFQNNGVVDDSQLPKDRFSAERLKGVDSTLKIQPAKLEDSAVYLCASSPSGLTYEQYFGPGTRLTVT.

The chain recombines TRBV19 with TRBJ2-3, with D tentatively TRBD1 (6 bases). This CDR3 is 14 amino acids long. Trimming took off 7 bases at V and 0 bases at J, with 11 bases between the two ends. Per the germline V gene, CDR1 is LNHDA and CDR2 is SQIVND (reference sequence). The CDR3 coding sequence is TGTGCCAGTATCCTGGGACATAGCACAGATACGCAGTATTTT. This encodes CASILGHSTDTQYF. The variable domain in full, with the rest retrieved from reference TRBV19 and TRBJ2-3, is DGGITQSPKYLFRKEGQNVTLSCEQNLNHDAMYWYRQDPGQGLRLIYYSQIVNDFQKGDIAEGYSVSREKKESFPLTVTSAQKNPTAFYLCASILGHSTDTQYFGPGTRLTVL.

This clone appeared once. The chain uses TRBV27 and TRBJ1-1, with 9 bases fitting TRBD1. Germline V gives CDR1 MNHEY, CDR2 SMNVEV (reference sequence). V lost 6 bases, J lost 1 base, and 6 bases stayed unmatched. CDR3 length: 15 residues. The CDR3: CASSIHRGRNTEAFF. The DNA for the CDR3 is TGTGCCAGCAGCATCCACAGGGGGCGGAACACTGAAGCTTTCTTT.

There are many counts of this clone. This chain uses TRBV6-4 with TRBJ2-1; D is ambiguous. This CDR3 is 16 amino acids long. Between the trimmed V and J ends, which lost 3 bases and 0 bases, there was a span of 12 bases. The germline V gene encodes CDR1 MRHNA and CDR2 SNTAGT. The CDR3 nucleotides are TGTGCCAGCAGTGAATCCGTCGATCGCTCCTACAATGAGCAGTTCTTC. Its protein product is CASSESVDRSYNEQFF.

V gene TRBV19 combines with J gene TRBJ1-1, with unresolved D. The germline CDR1 and CDR2 sequences are LNHDA and SQIVND (reference sequence). The CDR3 consists of 14 residues. Trimming removed 4 bases from V and 1 base from J, with 10 bases in between. The CDR3 DNA follows: TGTGCCAGTAGTAAAACCGGGAAGAACACTGAAGCTTTCTTT. Translation gives CASSKTGKNTEAFF.

This clone was observed once. This chain links TRBV28 with TRBJ2-7; D is unresolved. CDR1 is MDHEN and CDR2 is SYDVKM in the germline V gene. The ends were cut back, 2 bases at V and 1 base at J, with 9 bases in the middle. The CDR3 contains 14 residues. CDR3 bases: TGTGCCAGCAGTTTAGCCAGGCTTTCCTACGAGCAGTACTTC. Translated, it gives CASSLARLSYEQYF. The full variable domain, completed using reference TRBV28 and TRBJ2-7, is DVKVTQSSRYLVKRTGEKVFLECVQDMDHENMFWYRQDPGLGLRLIYFSYDVKMKEKGDIPEGYSVSREKKERFSLILESASTNQTSMYLCASSLARLSYEQYFGPGTRLTVT.

This clone appeared a few times. The chain carries TRBV5-1 and TRBJ1-5; TRBD1 is a possible D gene (6 bases). Trimming removed 5 bases from V and 5 bases from J, with 14 bases in between. The CDR3 is 14 amino acids. Per the germline V gene, CDR1 is SGHRS and CDR2 is YFSETQ. DNA of the CDR3: TGCGCCAGCAGACCCTCGGGGGGCGATCAGCCCCAGCATTTT. It translates to CASRPSGGDQPQHF. Based on the CDR3 plus reference TRBV5-1 and TRBJ1-5, the full variable domain is KAGVTQTPRYLIKTRGQQVTLSCSPISGHRSVSWYQQTPGQGLQFLFEYFSETQRNKGNFPGRFSGRQFSNSRSEMNVSTLELGDSALYLCASRPSGGDQPQHFGDGTRLSIL.

In the case of this clone: The sample carries other DNA sequences with the same CDR3. The gene calls are TRBV13 and TRBJ2-7, with 10 bases matching TRBD1. Germline values: CDR1 PRHDT, CDR2 FYEKMQ (reference sequence). V dropped 8 bases and J dropped 6; count of bases not matched to a gene: 16. The CDR3 is 16 residues long. This chain's CDR3 is CASASPGQGTRGEQYF. The CDR3 DNA reads TGTGCCAGCGCATCCCCGGGACAGGGGACCCGAGGCGAGCAGTACTTC.

V is TRBV6-5 and J is TRBJ1-3; weak D call: TRBD1 (6 bases). V was trimmed by 6 bases and J by 4 bases, leaving 13 bases between them. The length of the CDR3 is 14 residues. The V gene's germline CDR1 is MNHEY and CDR2 SVGAGI. CDR3 DNA: TGTGCCAGCAGACAAACAGGGTTGGGAAACACCATATATTTT. Translated, it gives CASRQTGLGNTIYF.